This TCR beta chain was obtained from a study of OX40 agonist ivuxolimab in advanced cancers. Background on the study: Two patients with cutaneous melanoma and one with hepatocellular carcinoma, three in total, showed partial responses. Whole-study findings and limits: Nonresponders, in some cases, also had low normalized T-cell clonal expansion.

The CDR3 spans 15 residues. CDR1 is SGHAT, CDR2 FQNNGV, per germline. V trimming: 5 bases; J trimming: 2 bases; junction bases outside the gene matches: 9. Clones were sequenced by immunoSEQ multiplex PCR, and TCRdb holds only the in-frame ones, with some missing. The sample yields about 94,000 clones, roughly 95% seen once. In the case of this clone: Its antigen is not identified.

This clonotype was obtained from an adult with an advanced solid tumor such as melanoma, head and neck, liver or kidney cancer. Here the sequenced sample was CD4+ or CD8+ T cells sorted from blood, taken in a trial of the OX40 agonist ivuxolimab. This chain links TRBV11-2 with TRBJ2-7, with 7 bases that match TRBD2. The CDR3 DNA is TGTGCCAGCAGCCCGTCTAGCGGTCACACCTACGAGCAGTACTTC. Residues: CASSPSSGHTYEQYF.